A single sample gave rise to the 17 T cell receptor beta chains below, sequenced in a study of Graves' ophthalmopathy and Graves' hyperthyroidism. Investigators amplified TCR beta CDR3 regions from RNA transcripts. First-round RT-PCR with HTBI primers preceded a second-round multiplex PCR. TCRdb ran MiXCR on the multiplex PCR reads and lists one entry per CDR3 protein. This sample has hundreds of thousands of distinct CDR3 sequences; under 25% occur once, and the top ten carry under 3.5%. Input material: peripheral blood. The receptors originated from a woman aged 18-30 years with stable Graves' hyperthyroidism.

This clonotype was observed at least ten times. The chain recombines TRBV12-3 or TRBV12-4 with TRBJ2-5; D uncertain. Trimming stripped 3 bases from V and 2 bases from J, with 13 bases between. The CDR3 length is 15 residues. In DNA form, the CDR3 reads TGTGCCAGCAGTTTGGGTATTGGTAGTCAAGAGACCCAGTACTTC. As protein: CASSLGIGSQETQYF.

This clonotype showed up many times. The genes are TRBV6-5 and TRBJ2-5; D not resolved. Trimming shortened V by 4 bases and J by 1 base, and 10 bases separated the two germline ends. This CDR3 is 14 amino acids long. The germline CDR1 and CDR2 sequences are MNHEY and SVGAGI. CDR3 nucleotides: TGTGCCAGCAGTTGGAAACGGTCCCAAGAGACCCAGTACTTC. Translating gives CASSWKRSQETQYF.

This clonotype was seen ten or more times. The rearrangement links TRBV6-1 to TRBJ2-7, with 10 bases matching TRBD2. The CDR3 extends over 15 amino acids. Germline CDR1 and CDR2: MNHNS and SASEGT. V dropped 6 bases and J dropped 2; count of bases not matched to a gene: 7. The CDR3 reads CASRSPGLATYEQYF. As DNA, the CDR3 is TGTGCCAGCAGATCACCGGGACTAGCGACCTACGAGCAGTACTTC.

Comments on this clonotype: This is likely a read error, given that the CDR3 carries no conserved phenylalanine or tryptophan at its end. The chain couples TRBV28 to TRBJ2-5; 10 nucleotides align to TRBD2. The length of the CDR3 is 17 residues. The V and J ends lost 1 base and 1 base, in that order; junction bases with no gene match: 6. Germline V gene data show CDR1 as MDHEN and CDR2 as SYDVKM. CDR3 coding DNA: TGTGCCAGCAGTTTATCCCGACTAGCGGGCCTCCAAGAGACCCAGTACTCC. This encodes CASSLSRLAGLQETQYS.

This clonotype was counted at least ten times. This chain connects TRBV6-1 to TRBJ1-1; no clear D. There are 13 residues in the CDR3. The V end lost 7 bases, the J end lost 1 base, and 10 bases lay between the germline ends. Looked up from germline, CDR1 is MNHNS and CDR2 is SASEGT. The CDR3, as DNA: TGTGCCAGCACCAAGACACAGAACACTGAAGCTTTCTTT. Its translation is CASTKTQNTEAFF.

This chain joins TRBV28 and TRBJ1-2, with TRBD1 as a possible D gene (5 bases). The CDR3 extends over 17 amino acids. Trimming shortened V by 3 bases and J by 1 base, and 18 bases separated the two germline ends. CDR1 is MDHEN, CDR2 SYDVKM, per germline. CDR3 amino acids: CASSFPSGTANNYGYTF. The CDR3 DNA reads TGTGCCAGCAGTTTCCCTTCCGGGACTGCTAATAACTATGGCTACACCTTC.

Ten or more counts support this clonotype. The chain uses TRBV7-2 and TRBJ2-7; 7 bases are a match to TRBD1. CDR1 is SGHTA and CDR2 is FQGNSA in the germline V gene. V lost 6 bases and J lost 6; bases outside the gene matches: 14. This CDR3 contains 15 residues. The CDR3: CASRRPGQIPSEQYF. The CDR3 coding sequence is TGTGCCAGCAGGCGCCCGGGACAGATCCCCTCCGAGCAGTACTTC.

This clonotype has at least ten counts. The genes are TRBV13 and TRBJ1-2, with 7 bases identical to TRBD1. Germline V gene data show CDR1 as PRHDT and CDR2 as FYEKMQ (reference sequence). The CDR3 is 14 residues long. The V gene end was trimmed by 0 bases and the J gene end by 4 bases; junction bases not matched to a gene: 2. The CDR3 loop is CASSLGTGTYGYTF. CDR3 nucleotides: TGTGCCAGCAGCTTAGGGACAGGGACCTATGGCTACACCTTC.

This clonotype was counted at least ten times. This chain connects TRBV10-3 to TRBJ1-3; D remains ambiguous. Trimming stripped 0 bases from V and 0 bases from J, with 12 bases between. The CDR3 length is 17 residues. Germline assignment: CDR1 ENHRY and CDR2 SYGVKD. The CDR3 loop reads CAISESPYKSSGNTIYF. As DNA, the CDR3 is TGTGCCATCAGTGAGTCTCCGTACAAGAGCTCTGGAAACACCATATATTTT.

This clonotype was recorded many times. J is TRBJ1-2 and V is TRBV6-5, with D possibly being TRBD1 (5 bases). V gave up 3 bases and J gave up 2 bases, with 7 bases separating them. Germline CDR1 MNHEY, CDR2 SVGAGI. The length of the CDR3 is 13 residues. The CDR3 here is CASSYDRNYGYTF. Written as DNA, the CDR3 is TGTGCCAGCAGTTATGACAGAAACTATGGCTACACCTTC.

About this clonotype: This clone may be a read error of a much larger clone one base away. The chain links TRBV10-3 to TRBJ2-7, with D unresolved. Germline lookup yields CDR1 ENHRY and CDR2 SYGVKD. CDR3 length: 12 residues. V was pared by 2 bases and J by 1 base, with 3 bases between. Here the CDR3 reads CAISEDSYEQYF. CDR3 sequence (DNA): TGTGCCATCAGTGAGGATTCCTACGAGCAGTACTTC.

A word on this clonotype: The junction departs from germline at one end; a sequencing error may be responsible. This chain connects TRBV6-2 or TRBV6-3 to TRBJ2-4; 13 positions agree with TRBD2. Germline V lookup: CDR1 MNHEY, CDR2 SVGEGT. The CDR3 is made up of 18 amino acids. This chain's CDR3 is CASSPGLAGVGPKNIKYF. For the CDR3, the DNA is TGTGCCAGCTCCCCCGGACTAGCGGGAGTTGGCCCCAAAAACATTAAGTACTTC.

This clonotype was picked up many times. The J gene is TRBJ1-2, the V gene TRBV28; the D is unclear. The V and J ends lost 6 bases and 1 base respectively, with 6 bases between them. The germline V gene has CDR1 MDHEN and CDR2 SYDVKM. This CDR3 has 12 residues. CDR3 residues: CASRGINYGYTF. CDR3 DNA sequence: TGTGCCAGCAGAGGGATTAACTATGGCTACACCTTC.

The V gene is TRBV27, the J gene TRBJ1-1; 7 bases map to TRBD1. The CDR3 consists of 14 residues. V shed 3 bases, J shed 7 bases, and the junction held 8 bases outside the gene matches. The germline gives CDR1 MNHEY, CDR2 SMNVEV (reference sequence). The CDR3 region has the DNA TGTGCCAGCAGTTTTCGGGGACAGACGCTTGAAGCTTTCTTT. It translates to CASSFRGQTLEAFF.

Comment on this clonotype: The conserved phenylalanine or tryptophan is not found at the CDR3 terminus, so this likely reflects a read error. The DNA is left out, because the CDR3 cannot be placed on it with certainty; the CDR3 is given as TCRdb lists it. This chain connects TRBV30 to TRBJ2-7; the D call of TRBD2 is as the table states it, not checked on the DNA. The CDR3 numbers 14 amino acids, ends counted. Germline-derived CDR1 and CDR2 are GTSNPN and SVGIG (reference sequence). The CDR3 is CAWSSGLAVRVEYL.

Ten or more counts support this clonotype. The chain joins TRBV20-1 to TRBJ2-7, with TRBD1 as a possible D gene (5 bases). Trimming cost V 7 bases and J 2 bases, with 15 bases left between them. CDR3 length: 13 amino acids. Germline lookup yields CDR1 DFQATT and CDR2 SNEGSKA (reference sequence). The CDR3 region is CSVTQGTTYEQYF. CDR3 DNA sequence: TGCAGTGTAACCCAGGGTACTACCTACGAGCAGTACTTC.

DNA for the CDR3: TGTGCCAGCAGTTACCTCACAGGGATCGATCAGCCCCAGCATTTT. Its translation: CASSYLTGIDQPQHF. The V gene is TRBV6-2 or TRBV6-3, the J gene TRBJ1-5, with a weak D call TRBD1 (6 bases). This CDR3 region has 15 residues. V was trimmed by 2 bases and J by 5 bases, leaving 13 bases between them. The germline CDR1 and CDR2 sequences are MNHEY and SVGEGT.